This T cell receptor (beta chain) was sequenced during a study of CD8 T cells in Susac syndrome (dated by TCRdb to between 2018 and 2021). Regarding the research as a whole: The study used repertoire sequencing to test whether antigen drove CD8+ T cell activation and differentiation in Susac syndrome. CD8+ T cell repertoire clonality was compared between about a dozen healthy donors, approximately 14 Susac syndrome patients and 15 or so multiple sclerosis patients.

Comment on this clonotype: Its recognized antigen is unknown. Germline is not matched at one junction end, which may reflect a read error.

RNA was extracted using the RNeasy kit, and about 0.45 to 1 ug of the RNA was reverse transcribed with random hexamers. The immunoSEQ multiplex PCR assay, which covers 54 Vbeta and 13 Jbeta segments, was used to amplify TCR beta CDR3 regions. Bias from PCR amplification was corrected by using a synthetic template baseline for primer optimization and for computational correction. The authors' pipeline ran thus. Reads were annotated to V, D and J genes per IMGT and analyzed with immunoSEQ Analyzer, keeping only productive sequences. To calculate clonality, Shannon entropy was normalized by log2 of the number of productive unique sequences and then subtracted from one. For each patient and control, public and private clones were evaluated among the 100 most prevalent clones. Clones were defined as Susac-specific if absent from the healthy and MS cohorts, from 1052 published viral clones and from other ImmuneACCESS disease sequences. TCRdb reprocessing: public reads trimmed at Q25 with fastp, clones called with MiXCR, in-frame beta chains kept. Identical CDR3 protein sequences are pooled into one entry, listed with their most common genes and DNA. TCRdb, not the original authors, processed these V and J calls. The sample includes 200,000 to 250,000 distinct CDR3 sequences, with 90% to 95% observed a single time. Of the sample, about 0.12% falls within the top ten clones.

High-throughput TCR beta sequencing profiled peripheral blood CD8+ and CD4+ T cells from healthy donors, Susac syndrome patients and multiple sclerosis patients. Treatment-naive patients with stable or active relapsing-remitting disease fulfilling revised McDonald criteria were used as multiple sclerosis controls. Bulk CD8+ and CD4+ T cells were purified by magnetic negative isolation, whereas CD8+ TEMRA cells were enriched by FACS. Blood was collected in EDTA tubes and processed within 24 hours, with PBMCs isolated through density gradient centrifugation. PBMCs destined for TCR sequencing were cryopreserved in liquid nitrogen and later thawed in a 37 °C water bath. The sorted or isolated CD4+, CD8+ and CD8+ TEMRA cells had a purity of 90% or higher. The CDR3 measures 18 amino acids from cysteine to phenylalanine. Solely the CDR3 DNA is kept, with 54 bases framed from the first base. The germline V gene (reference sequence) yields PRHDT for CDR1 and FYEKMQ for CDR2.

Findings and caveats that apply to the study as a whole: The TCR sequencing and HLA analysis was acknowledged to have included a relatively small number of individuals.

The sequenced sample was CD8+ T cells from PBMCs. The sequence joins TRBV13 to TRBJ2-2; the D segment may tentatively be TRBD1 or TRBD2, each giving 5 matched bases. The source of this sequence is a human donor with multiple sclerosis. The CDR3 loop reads CASSNPSGASKAPGELFF. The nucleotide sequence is TGTGCCAGCAGTAACCCCTCCGGGGCTAGCAAAGCCCCCGGGGAACTGTTTTTT.